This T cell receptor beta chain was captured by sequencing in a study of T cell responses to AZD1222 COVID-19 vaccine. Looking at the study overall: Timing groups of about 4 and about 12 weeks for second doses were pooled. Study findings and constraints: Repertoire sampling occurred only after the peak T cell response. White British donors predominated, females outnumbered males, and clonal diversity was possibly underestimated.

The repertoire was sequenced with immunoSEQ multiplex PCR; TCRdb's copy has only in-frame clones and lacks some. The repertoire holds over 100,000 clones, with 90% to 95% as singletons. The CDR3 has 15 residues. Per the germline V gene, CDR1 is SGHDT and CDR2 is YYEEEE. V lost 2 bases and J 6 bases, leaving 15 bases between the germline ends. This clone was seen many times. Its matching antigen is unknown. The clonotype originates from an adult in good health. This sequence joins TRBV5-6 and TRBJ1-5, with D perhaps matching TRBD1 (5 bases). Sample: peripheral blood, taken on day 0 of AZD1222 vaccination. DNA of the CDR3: TGTGCCAGCAGCTTATCGGCAGGGCGGGCTCAGCCCCAGCATTTT. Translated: CASSLSAGRAQPQHF.